The 10 T cell receptor beta chains presented below share a single source sample, sequenced in a study of blood T cell repertoires in COVID-19. Sequenced by immunoSEQ multiplex PCR; TCRdb stores in-frame clones only, minus some. Here the sample spans more than 40,000 clones, approximately 78% being singletons. Sequenced input: peripheral blood. Receptor source: a human donor with acute or convalescent COVID-19. The donor label of this sample is uncertain.

The V and J genes are TRBV10-1 and TRBJ2-1; 8 bases match TRBD2. The germline gives CDR1 WNHNN, CDR2 SYGVQD (reference sequence). This CDR3 contains 15 residues. Unmatched junction bases numbered 6, after V lost 3 bases and J lost 5 bases. CDR3 nucleotide sequence: TGCGCCAGCAGTGAAGAGGGACTAGGAAACAATGAGCAGTTCTTC. Its translation is CASSEEGLGNNEQFF.

V and J are TRBV6-6 and TRBJ1-5, with a weak D call TRBD1 (6 bases). Trimming removed 7 bases from V and 1 base from J, with 14 bases in between. The CDR3 covers 15 residues. In germline, CDR1 is MNHNY, CDR2 SVGAGI (reference sequence). In DNA, the CDR3 is TGTGCCAGCACGGCACGGGGGGCGAGCAATCAGCCCCAGCATTTT. Residues: CASTARGASNQPQHF.

V gene TRBV30 combines with J gene TRBJ2-3, with 11 bases identical to TRBD2. From germline, CDR1 is GTSNPN and CDR2 SVGIG (reference sequence). This CDR3 is built from 20 residues. Trimming removed 0 bases from V and 1 base from J; junction bases left unmatched: 15. The CDR3 region has the DNA TGTGCCTGGAGTGTAGTCAGTAGCGGGAGGGCAAGAGCTCGCACAGATACGCAGTATTTT. It specifies CAWSVVSSGRARARTDTQYF.

The chain links TRBV7-2 to TRBJ1-1; D ambiguous. Trimming removed 7 bases at V and 11 bases at J, with 11 bases between. The CDR3 contains 10 residues. Germline assignment: CDR1 SGHTA and CDR2 FQGNSA. Written as DNA, the CDR3 is TGTGCCAGCAATCATAGCCCGGCTTTCTTT. Its translation: CASNHSPAFF.

This clone is a singleton in its sample. The genes are TRBV18 and TRBJ2-1; TRBD2 agrees at 8 bases. CDR3 length equals 15 residues. In germline, CDR1 is KGHSH, CDR2 LQKENI. Trimming removed 4 bases from V and 9 bases from J; junction bases left unmatched: 11. Written as DNA, the CDR3 is TGTGCCAGCTCACTCTCCAGCGGGAGCTTTGTTGAGCAGTTCTTC. The encoded protein is CASSLSSGSFVEQFF.

This clone has only a few counts. The V gene is TRBV25-1, the J gene TRBJ1-1; 7 bases match TRBD1. The CDR3 has 14 amino acids. Germline assignment: CDR1 MGHDK and CDR2 SYGVNS. Trimming removed 3 bases from V and 6 bases from J; junction bases left unmatched: 7. DNA of the CDR3: TGTGCCAGCAGTGACTGGGACAGCTACGCTGAAGCTTTCTTT. It encodes CASSDWDSYAEAFF. The variable domain in full, completed from reference TRBV25-1 and TRBJ1-1, reads EADIYQTPRYLVIGTGKKITLECSQTMGHDKMYWYQQDPGMELHLIHYSYGVNSTEKGDLSSESTVSRIRTEHFPLTLESARPSHTSQYLCASSDWDSYAEAFFGQGTRLTVV.

This clone was seen only once. This chain links TRBV2 with TRBJ2-1, with 10 bases fitting TRBD1. There are 14 residues in the CDR3. CDR1 SNHLY and CDR2 FYNNEI come from the germline V gene. The V gene end was trimmed by 4 bases and the J gene end by 4 bases; junction bases not matched to a gene: 1. CDR3 coding DNA: TGTGCCAGCAGTGGGACAGGGGGGTACAATGAGCAGTTCTTC. It encodes CASSGTGGYNEQFF. The variable domain in full, with the rest retrieved from reference TRBV2 and TRBJ2-1, is EPEVTQTPSHQVTQMGQEVILRCVPISNHLYFYWYRQILGQKVEFLVSFYNNEISEKSEIFDDQFSVERPDGSNFTLKIRSTKLEDSAMYFCASSGTGGYNEQFFGPGTRLTVL.

Only one count was recorded for this clone. At the DNA level, this CDR3 is encoded by other sequences in the same sample as well. J is TRBJ2-5 and V is TRBV13; D perhaps matches TRBD1 (6 bases). Between the trimmed V and J ends, which lost 5 bases and 2 bases, there was a span of 9 bases. The length of the CDR3 is 13 residues. In germline, CDR1 is PRHDT, CDR2 FYEKMQ (reference sequence). CDR3 in amino acids: CASSLGQQETQYF. The CDR3 coding sequence is TGTGCCAGCAGCCTTGGACAGCAAGAGACCCAGTACTTC. Drawing the rest from reference TRBV13 and TRBJ2-5, the complete variable domain is AAGVIQSPRHLIKEKRETATLKCYPIPRHDTVYWYQQGPGQDPQFLISFYEKMQSDKGSIPDRFSAQQFSDYHSELNMSSLELGDSALYFCASSLGQQETQYFGPGTRLLVL.

The DNA for the CDR3 is TGTGCCAGCAGCTTCCCGGACAGGGCGAAAGGAAACACCATATATTTT. It encodes CASSFPDRAKGNTIYF. The V and J genes are TRBV7-9 and TRBJ1-3; 8 nucleotides line up with TRBD1. Germline loops: CDR1 SEHNR, CDR2 FQNEAQ (reference sequence). Trimming cost V 3 bases and J 4 bases; bases outside gene matches: 8. The CDR3 runs 16 residues. The variable domain in full, with the rest retrieved from reference TRBV7-9 and TRBJ1-3, is DTGVSQNPRHKITKRGQNVTFRCDPISEHNRLYWYRQTLGQGPEFLTYFQNEAQLEKSRLLSDRFSAERPKGSFSTLEIQRTEQGDSAMYLCASSFPDRAKGNTIYFGEGSWLTVV.

DNA of the CDR3: TGTGCCAGCAGCCCCGGAGGAGGGCTTTGGGAGACCCAGTACTTC. The encoded protein is CASSPGGGLWETQYF. This chain joins TRBV5-4 and TRBJ2-5, with TRBD2 as a possible D gene (6 bases). This CDR3 comprises 15 residues. Per germline, CDR1 SGHNT and CDR2 YYREEE (reference sequence). Trimming removed 4 bases at V and 5 bases at J, with 18 bases between.